The sequence of this TCR beta chain was determined in a study of cytomegalovirus exposure and HLA in healthy donors. Study-wide background: The Caucasian-associated ancestry cluster held about 80% of under 450 genotyped donors.

Germline V gene lookup returns CDR1 SGHAT and CDR2 FQNNGV. The CDR3 has 15 amino acids. PCR involved 60 Vbeta and 13 Jbeta primers. Profiling relied on immunoSEQ multiplex PCR, and the TCRdb table lists in-frame clones only, not all of them. The sample yields tens of thousands of clones, less than 85% seen once. This rearrangement joins TRBV11-2 to TRBJ2-5; D not resolved. The DNA end favors TRBJ2-7, so the J call may be wrong. The sample consisted of PBMCs. The sequence derives from a woman aged 25-40 years in good health and CMV-seropositive. CDR3 region: CASSLAPRGDYEQYF. CDR3 nucleotide sequence: TGTGCCAGCAGCTTAGCCCCTAGAGGAGACTACGAGCAGTACTTC.